This T cell receptor (beta chain) was captured by sequencing in a study of CXCR3-negative and CXCR3-positive naive CD8 T cells. CDR1 is SGHDT and CDR2 is YYEEEE in the germline V gene. The CDR3 is made up of 13 amino acids. The method, 5' RACE with UMI labels, was used to prepare the TRB cDNA libraries. Using the 5' RACE reads, TCRdb records one entry per CDR3 protein without DNA. The clone table shows around 160,000 distinct CDR3 sequences, with the ten largest holding about 0.27%. Remarks on this clonotype: Its antigen remains unidentified.

Study-level findings and limits: CXCR3-expressing naive cells carried TRB CDR3s more hydrophobic than those of CXCR3-negative naive cells. Each naive subset displayed comparably high diversity, whereas memory CD8+ cells displayed much lower diversity. Between one naive subset and the other, surface CD5 was comparable, and TCR strength was inferred from TRB CDR3 properties. Fresh PBMCs were used in most assays, and CXCR3 expression partially decreased after cryopreservation.

This receptor was taken from a human donor in good health. Some clones in this sample may be carry-over from other donors' samples. The chain recombines TRBV5-6 with TRBJ2-1. Specimen: naive CXCR3+ CD8+ T cells from blood. Subset reported: CD45RO-CCR7+CD27+CD95- naive CD8+ T cells expressing CXCR3 (TNR3+). The CDR3 region is CASSLDEDSEQFF.